The following is a TCR beta chain sequence with its context. Its antigen is unknown. TCRdb used MiXCR to reprocess the RT-PCR reads, holding one entry per CDR3 protein. The sample holds fewer than 700,000 distinct CDR3 sequences, 13% seen once. This sample stems from a study of response to subunit inactivated influenza vaccine. Study-level findings and limits: Few new T cells, the authors suggested, are recruited by each seasonal influenza vaccination.

Germline CDR1 SGHDT, CDR2 YYEEEE. Between the trimmed V and J ends, which lost 4 bases and 0 bases, there was a span of 16 bases. The CDR3 has 16 residues. This chain uses TRBV5-6 with TRBJ2-5; either TRBD1 or TRBD2 may supply D (5 bases each). The sequencing here drew on PBMCs from blood, taken around seven weeks after vaccination. This clonotype was sampled from a man in his fifties who received an inactivated influenza vaccine. The CDR3 is CASSAKVGTDQETQYF. CDR3 sequence (DNA): TGTGCCAGCAGCGCCAAGGTCGGGACGGACCAAGAGACCCAGTACTTC.